Listed below are T cell receptor beta chains from one sample, sequenced in a study of cytomegalovirus exposure and HLA in healthy donors. The assay was immunoSEQ multiplex PCR, and TCRdb's table has in-frame clones only and misses some. The sample shows around 200,000 clones, around 80% of them seen only once. The specimen sequenced was PBMCs. Source of these receptors: a woman in her twenties or thirties in good health and CMV-seropositive. CDR3s include the opening cysteine and the closing phenylalanine or tryptophan. The D gene is left open where the match is weak. A row's size may be missing; if present it is once, few, many or a size class.

TGCGCCAGCAGCTTGGTGCAGGGGGCTTCGAACACCGGGGAGCTGTTTTTT	CASSLVQGASNTGELFF	TRBJ2-2	.	TRBD1	TRBV5-1
TGTGCCAGCAGTTACTCGAGGTCCTACGAGCAGTACTTC	CASSYSRSYEQYF	TRBJ2-7	.	.	TRBV6-5
TGTGCCAGAAGCTTGGGGAGTAGGTGTGAGGCTTTCTTT	CARSLGSRCEAFF	TRBJ1-1	.	.	TRBV5-3
TGTGCCAGCACCCAAGGAGGAGCTGGGGCCAACGTCCTGACTTTC	CASTQGGAGANVLTF	TRBJ2-6	.	.	TRBV11-3
TGTGCCACCAGCAGAGATGGGCAGTGGGACGAGCAGTACTTC	CATSRDGQWDEQYF	TRBJ2-7	.	.	TRBV15
TGCAGCGTTCGACAGGGCGAGACCTACGAGCAGTACTTC	CSVRQGETYEQYF	TRBJ2-7	.	TRBD1	TRBV29-1
TGCAGCGTTTACAGGGGGTACTCCTACGAGCAGTACTTC	CSVYRGYSYEQYF	TRBJ2-7	once	TRBD1	TRBV29-1
TGCGCCAGCAGCTTGGAACCGGACAGCTCATACTACGAGCAGTACTTC	CASSLEPDSSYYEQYF	TRBJ2-7	few	.	TRBV5-1
TGCGCCAGCAGCGGACGTCCGTCGAGGGCCCCCTACAATGAGCAGTTCTTC	CASSGRPSRAPYNEQFF	TRBJ2-1	.	.	TRBV4-3
TGTGCCAGCAGCCTACGGACTAGCGGGAGGGGCGAGCAGTACTTC	CASSLRTSGRGEQYF	TRBJ2-7	.	TRBD2	TRBV7-2
TGTGCCAGCAGCGGCACTAGCGGGAGCACAGATACGCAGTATTTT	CASSGTSGSTDTQYF	TRBJ2-3	once	TRBD2	TRBV9
TGTGCCAGCAGCTTAGTAGGAGGGAACGGGGAGCTGTTTTTT	CASSLVGGNGELFF	TRBJ2-2	.	.	TRBV11-3
TGTGCCAGCAGCCGCGGGGGGAACTACGAGCAGTACTTC	CASSRGGNYEQYF	TRBJ2-7	.	TRBD2	TRBV11-3
TGTGCCAGCAGCTACCGGACCTCGACCTTGCGCGGGGAGACCCAGTACTTC	CASSYRTSTLRGETQYF	TRBJ2-5	.	.	TRBV7-9
TGCGCCAGCAGCTTCGGACAGGGGTACTTGCGGAATGAGCAGTTCTTC	CASSFGQGYLRNEQFF	TRBJ2-1	.	TRBD1	TRBV4-3
TGTGCCTGGACCAACAGGGGGCCCGGGGCCTACGAGCAGTACTTC	CAWTNRGPGAYEQYF	TRBJ2-7	.	TRBD1	TRBV30
TGTGCCATCAGTGATTCGGCGGGAGAGGTCCCTTGGAATGAGCAGTTCTTC	CAISDSAGEVPWNEQFF	TRBJ2-1	.	TRBD2	TRBV10-3
TGCGCCAGCAGGGGGACTAGCAACACTGAAGCTTTCTTT	CASRGTSNTEAFF	TRBJ1-1	.	.	TRBV4-1
TGTGCCAGCAGCTTGAGGGACAGGGTCACTGAAGCTTTCTTT	CASSLRDRVTEAFF	TRBJ1-1	.	TRBD1	TRBV5-4
TGCGCCAGCAGTGAATCCGGGAGCAGCACAGATACGCAGTATTTT	CASSESGSSTDTQYF	TRBJ2-3	.	.	TRBV5-1
TGTGCCAGCAGTAGTCGCAGGAACACTGAAGCTTTCTTT	CASSSRRNTEAFF	TRBJ1-1	.	.	TRBV6-1
TGCGCCAGCAGCTTGAAGATGGAGCGACCGACAGCTGCAGGGTTTAATCAGCCCCAGCATTTT	CASSLKMERPTAAGFNQPQHF	TRBJ1-5	.	.	TRBV5-1
TGCGCCAGCAGCTTGAGAGGGATGAAGACCCAGTACTTC	CASSLRGMKTQYF	TRBJ2-5	.	.	TRBV5-1
TGTGCCAGCAGTTTCTCGGCGGGGGGCACCTTCTACGAGCAGTACTTC	CASSFSAGGTFYEQYF	TRBJ2-7	few	TRBD2	TRBV6-5
TGTGCCATCAGTGAGTCGGTTACAGGGGAAAGTGGCTACACCTTC	CAISESVTGESGYTF	TRBJ1-2	.	TRBD1	TRBV10-3
TGTGCCAGCAGCTTGCTAGCGGGAGGGGGCTACAATGAGCAGTTCTTC	CASSLLAGGGYNEQFF	TRBJ2-1	.	TRBD2	TRBV5-4
TGCGCCAGCAGCCCCCAAGGTAGGGGTTGGGGAGGCTACACCTTC	CASSPQGRGWGGYTF	TRBJ1-2	few	.	TRBV5-1
TGTGCCAGCAGATACAGGGGCCCGAACACTGAAGCTTTCTTT	CASRYRGPNTEAFF	TRBJ1-1	.	TRBD1	TRBV6-5
TGTGCCAGCAGCTCCGCTAGTGGGTTTCGTGATGAAAAACTGTTTTTT	CASSSASGFRDEKLFF	TRBJ1-4	.	.	TRBV11-2
TGTGCCAGCAGCTTTTCAGGGATCTGGGAGACCCAGTACTTC	CASSFSGIWETQYF	TRBJ2-5	.	.	TRBV5-5
TGCAGCGTCGGCCGGGACACGAACACTGAAGCTTTCTTT	CSVGRDTNTEAFF	TRBJ1-1	.	.	TRBV29-1
TGTGCCAGCAGCGGACTGAGCGGGGGGGGATACACAGATACGCAGTATTTT	CASSGLSGGGYTDTQYF	TRBJ2-3	.	TRBD2	TRBV9
TGTGCCAGCAGTGGAGGGTACGAGCAGTACTTC	CASSGGYEQYF	TRBJ2-7	once	.	TRBV25-1
TGCGCCAGCAGCCAAAACAGGGGGCGAGAGCAGTACTTC	CASSQNRGREQYF	TRBJ2-7	.	TRBD1	TRBV5-1
TGTGCCAGCAGCTTAACCAGCGCTGAATATGGCTACACCTTC	CASSLTSAEYGYTF	TRBJ1-2	.	.	TRBV11-2
TGTGCCAGCAGCGCTTCACTAGCGGGGGAATACAATGAGCAGTTCTTC	CASSASLAGEYNEQFF	TRBJ2-1	.	TRBD2	TRBV6-4
TGTGCCTGGGAGGGGGCTGGGGTATATTTT	CAWEGAGVYF	TRBJ1-3	.	TRBD1	TRBV30
TGTGCCAGCAGCTTGGACAGGTTCAATGAGCAGTTCTTC	CASSLDRFNEQFF	TRBJ2-1	once	TRBD1	TRBV7-6
TGTGCCAGCAGTAATAAAAGGGAGGAGACCCAGTACTTC	CASSNKREETQYF	TRBJ2-5	.	.	TRBV27
TGCGCCAGCAGTGATTTGGCGGACAGTCAAACCTACGAGCAGTACTTC	CASSDLADSQTYEQYF	TRBJ2-7	.	.	TRBV10-2
TGTGCCAGCAGCTCGGGGGCCGGGGAGCTGTTTTTT	CASSSGAGELFF	TRBJ2-2	few	.	TRBV5-6
TGCAGCGTTAACGGACAGGACCAACTAGGGGCTTTCTTT	CSVNGQDQLGAFF	TRBJ1-1	.	TRBD1	TRBV29-1
TGTGCCAGTAGTCCGCGGACAGTAGGCGAGCAGTACTTC	CASSPRTVGEQYF	TRBJ2-7	.	.	TRBV19
TGCAGCGTTGGGGAGTACGAGCAGTACTTC	CSVGEYEQYF	TRBJ2-7	.	.	TRBV29-1
TGTGCCAGCAGCGTAAGGACAGGGGGAAGTTCTGGGGCCAACGTCCTGACTTTC	CASSVRTGGSSGANVLTF	TRBJ2-6	.	TRBD1	TRBV11-2
TGTGCCAGTACGGACAGGGCTTTCTCTGGAAACACCATATATTTT	CASTDRAFSGNTIYF	TRBJ1-3	.	TRBD1	TRBV19
TGTGCCAGCAGCGTAAGAACAGGGCCATCGAATGAGCAGTTCTTC	CASSVRTGPSNEQFF	TRBJ2-1	.	.	TRBV9
TGTGCCAGCAGCTTAGGGGGGGAAGCGGGTTACGAGCAGTACTTC	CASSLGGEAGYEQYF	TRBJ2-7	.	.	TRBV11-2
TGCGCCAGCAGCTCAACCCCCGAAAGGAGCTATGGCTACACCTTC	CASSSTPERSYGYTF	TRBJ1-2	once	.	TRBV5-1
TGTGCCAGCAGCGTAGAAGGCAGCGGGGGGGCTGTCGATGAGCAGTTCTTC	CASSVEGSGGAVDEQFF	TRBJ2-1	once	TRBD2	TRBV9
TGTGCCAGCAGCTTAGGGGAGCCTAGCTCCTACGAGCAGTACTTC	CASSLGEPSSYEQYF	TRBJ2-7	.	.	TRBV11-3
TGTGCCAGCTCACGGAAGCGGGAGGGCCTAGGGAATGAGCAGTTCTTC	CASSRKREGLGNEQFF	TRBJ2-1	.	TRBD2	TRBV18
TGTGCCAGCAGTGGGGGACAGGGGGCGCAGGATGGCACCGGGGAGCTGTTTTTT	CASSGGQGAQDGTGELFF	TRBJ2-2	.	TRBD1	TRBV25-1
TGTGCCAGCAGCGCAACCGGGACAGGGGTCTACGAGCAGTACTTC	CASSATGTGVYEQYF	TRBJ2-7	.	TRBD1	TRBV5-4
TGTGCCAGCAGTTTGGCAACAGGGCTCAACATTCAGTACTTC	CASSLATGLNIQYF	TRBJ2-4	.	.	TRBV28
TGCGCCAGCAGCCAAGAGTGGGCTGGTACGCAGTATTTT	CASSQEWAGTQYF	TRBJ2-3	once	.	TRBV4-3
TGCGCCAGCAGTTGGACTAGCGGGGGTGCCAGGGATACGCAGTATTTT	CASSWTSGGARDTQYF	TRBJ2-3	few	TRBD2	TRBV5-1
TGTGCCAGCAGTGGGGAGACGAACACTGAAGCTTTCTTT	CASSGETNTEAFF	TRBJ1-1	few	.	TRBV2
TGTGCCATCACTGGCGGGGGCACCAACAATGAGCAGTTCTTC	CAITGGGTNNEQFF	TRBJ2-1	.	.	TRBV10-3
TGTGCCAGCAGCTTAGTAGGGGCGCCTAGTCAGGAGCAGTTCTTC	CASSLVGAPSQEQFF	TRBJ2-1	.	.	TRBV11-3